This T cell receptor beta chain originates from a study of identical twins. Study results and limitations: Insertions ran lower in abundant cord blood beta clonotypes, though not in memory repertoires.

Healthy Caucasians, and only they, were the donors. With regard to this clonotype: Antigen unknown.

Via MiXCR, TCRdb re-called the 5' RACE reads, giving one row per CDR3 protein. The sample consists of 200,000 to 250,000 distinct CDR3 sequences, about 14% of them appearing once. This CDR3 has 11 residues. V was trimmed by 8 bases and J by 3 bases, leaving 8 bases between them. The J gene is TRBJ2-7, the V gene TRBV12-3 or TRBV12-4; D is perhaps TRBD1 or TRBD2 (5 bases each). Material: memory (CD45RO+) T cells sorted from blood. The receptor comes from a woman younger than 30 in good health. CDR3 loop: CASGDGYEQYF. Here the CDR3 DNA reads TGTGCCAGCGGGGACGGCTACGAGCAGTACTTC.